The 17 T cell receptor beta chains below come from one sample, sequenced in a study of blood T cell repertoires in COVID-19. Clones were sequenced by immunoSEQ multiplex PCR, and TCRdb holds only the in-frame ones, with some missing. This table holds around 360,000 clones, roughly 87% found once. The specimen was PBMCs or T cells enriched from blood (not recorded which). The receptor set was obtained from a woman in her 30s who had recovered from COVID-19.

This clone came up once. The chain is built from TRBV3-1 (or the pseudogene TRBV3-2) and TRBJ2-3; 9 bases match TRBD2. Looked up from germline, CDR1 is LGHDT and CDR2 is YNNKEL (reference sequence). The CDR3 is 16 residues long. V shed 1 base, J shed 2 bases, and the junction held 4 bases outside the gene matches. In nucleotides, the CDR3 is TGTGCCAGCAGCCAAGCGGTAGCGGGGGTCACAGATACGCAGTATTTT. This gives the protein CASSQAVAGVTDTQYF.

CDR3 region: CASSDRVGGEKLFF. In nucleotides, the CDR3 is TGTGCCAGCAGTGACAGGGTAGGAGGAGAAAAACTGTTTTTT. This chain links TRBV28 with TRBJ1-4; 7 nucleotides match TRBD1. Germline assignment: CDR1 MDHEN and CDR2 SYDVKM. With 5 bases clipped from V and 8 bases from J, the junction kept 8 bases outside the gene matches. There are 14 residues in the CDR3.

The gene calls are TRBV4-2 and TRBJ2-7; TRBD1 matches 7 bases. Germline V CDR1 and CDR2: LGHNA, YNFKEQ. The CDR3 is 14 residues long. The V gene end was trimmed by 5 bases and the J gene end by 1 base; junction bases not matched to a gene: 5. The CDR3 coding sequence is TGTGCCAGCAGCACCGGGGACAGTTCCTACGAGCAGTACTTC. Protein sequence: CASSTGDSSYEQYF.

The table lists this clone with a few counts. The CDR3 is CASSPGTASEAFF. The CDR3 bases are TGTGCCAGCTCACCGGGGACAGCCTCTGAAGCTTTCTTT. This chain joins TRBV18 and TRBJ1-1, with 7 nucleotides matching TRBD1. Germline-derived CDR1 and CDR2 are KGHSH and LQKENI. There are 13 residues in the CDR3. V trimming: 3 bases; J trimming: 6 bases; junction bases outside the gene matches: 4.

The rearrangement uses TRBV20-1 and TRBJ1-2; possibly TRBD1 for D (6 bases). The CDR3 is 15 residues long. V was cut by 3 bases and J by 9 bases, with 23 bases left in between. Germline values: CDR1 DFQATT, CDR2 SNEGSKA (reference sequence). CDR3 sequence: CSASPSGAVAGSYTF. CDR3 in DNA: TGCAGTGCTAGTCCCTCAGGGGCAGTGGCCGGGAGCTACACCTTC.

In nucleotides, the CDR3 is TGTGCCAGTAGTACAACAGGGGGCGGTCAGCCCCAGCATTTT. Its translation: CASSTTGGGQPQHF. This chain links TRBV19 with TRBJ1-5, with 9 bases lining up with TRBD1. The CDR3 covers 14 residues. The V segment lost 4 bases and the J segment 6 bases; nucleotides outside the gene matches: 4. The V gene's germline CDR1 is LNHDA and CDR2 SQIVND (reference sequence).

The chain employs TRBV7-9 and TRBJ2-7, with 12 bases lining up with TRBD2. The junction had 2 bases not matched to a gene; V was cut back by 5 bases and J by 3 bases. Germline V lookup: CDR1 SEHNR, CDR2 FQNEAQ (reference sequence). This CDR3 comprises 14 residues. The CDR3: CASSPGLAGYEQYF. DNA for the CDR3: TGTGCCAGCAGCCCGGGACTAGCGGGCTACGAGCAGTACTTC.

The chain has TRBV11-3 and TRBJ2-3, with TRBD2 matching over 12 bases. The CDR3 covers 16 residues. The V gene's germline CDR1 is SGHNT and CDR2 YENEEA. With 1 base clipped from V and 4 bases from J, the junction kept 3 bases outside the gene matches. Here the CDR3 DNA reads TGTGCCAGCAGCTTAGGACTAGCGGGGGCTCCAGATACGCAGTATTTT. This gives the protein CASSLGLAGAPDTQYF.

This chain connects TRBV29-1 to TRBJ1-2; TRBD1 matches at 12 bases. Germline-derived CDR1 and CDR2 are SQVTM and ANQGSEA. The CDR3 has 15 residues. J gave up 8 bases and V 6 bases, and 13 bases lay outside the gene matches. The CDR3 coding sequence is TGCAGCGTCGGGACAGGGGGCGCTGGGTCTTACGGCTACACCTTC. It codes for CSVGTGGAGSYGYTF.

The chain employs TRBV9 and TRBJ2-7; tentatively, D is TRBD2 (5 bases). V was pared by 0 bases and J by 3 bases, with 10 bases between. CDR1 SGDLS and CDR2 YYNGEE come from the germline V gene. The CDR3 contains 14 residues. This chain's CDR3 is CASSVGDYGYEQYF. In DNA form, the CDR3 reads TGTGCCAGCAGCGTAGGTGACTACGGCTACGAGCAGTACTTC.

This clone was detected only a few times. The V call is TRBV10-3, the J call TRBJ2-7; TRBD1 matches 8 bases. In germline, CDR1 is ENHRY, CDR2 SYGVKD. The J segment lost 2 bases and the V segment lost 2 bases, leaving 8 bases of the junction unmatched. CDR3 length: 16 residues. In DNA form, the CDR3 reads TGTGCCATCAGTGAGCCCGACAGGGGTGTAACCTACGAGCAGTACTTC. This codes for CAISEPDRGVTYEQYF.

The V and J genes are TRBV5-1 and TRBJ1-6; D possibly corresponds to TRBD1 (5 bases). This CDR3 is 14 amino acids long. V lost 4 bases to trimming and J lost 14 bases, with 19 bases between them. The germline CDR1 and CDR2 sequences are SGHRS and YFSETQ. This CDR3 is CASSEDTNSRTLHF. The CDR3 DNA reads as TGCGCCAGCAGCGAGGACACTAATTCACGCACCCTCCACTTT. Combining the CDR3 with reference TRBV5-1 and TRBJ1-6 gives the whole variable domain KAGVTQTPRYLIKTRGQQVTLSCSPISGHRSVSWYQQTPGQGLQFLFEYFSETQRNKGNFPGRFSGRQFSNSRSEMNVSTLELGDSALYLCASSEDTNSRTLHFGNGTRLTVT.

The V gene is TRBV7-8, the J gene TRBJ2-3, with 7 bases lining up with TRBD2. Germline CDR1 SGHVS, CDR2 FQNEAQ. This CDR3 region has 14 residues. J gave up 4 bases and V 5 bases, and 6 bases lay outside the gene matches. The CDR3 DNA follows: TGTGCCAGCAGCCCCGGACTAGTCCCAGATACGCAGTATTTT. Translating it yields CASSPGLVPDTQYF.

In this sample, this clone turned up a few times. This rearrangement joins TRBV2 to TRBJ1-4, with D tentatively TRBD1 (5 bases). CDR3 length: 16 amino acids. V lost 5 bases and J lost 0, with 13 bases in between. Germline CDR1 is SNHLY and CDR2 is FYNNEI. The CDR3 coding sequence is TGTGCCAGCAGTCGGGGGTCGGGGGCAACTAATGAAAAACTGTTTTTT. Translation: CASSRGSGATNEKLFF.

J is TRBJ1-4 and V is TRBV7-9; no firm D call. The germline V gene has CDR1 SEHNR and CDR2 FQNEAQ (reference sequence). V lost 0 bases and J 8 bases, leaving 10 bases between the germline ends. CDR3 length: 14 amino acids. DNA for the CDR3: TGTGCCAGCAGCTTAGCAGTCCCCGGGGAAAAACTGTTTTTT. Its translation: CASSLAVPGEKLFF.

This rearrangement joins TRBV29-1 to TRBJ2-7, with TRBD1 identical over 11 bases. The V gene's germline CDR1 is SQVTM and CDR2 ANQGSEA. V was clipped by 7 bases and J by 4 bases; unmatched bases: 6. The CDR3 totals 13 residues. The CDR3 DNA sequence: TGCAGCGCCGGCGGGACAGGGGGTTACGAGCAGTACTTC. It specifies CSAGGTGGYEQYF.

This clone was detected a few times. The rearrangement joins TRBV19 to TRBJ1-4; D is uncertain. The V end was cut by 6 bases, the J end by 10 bases, with 12 bases between. The CDR3 spans 12 residues. In germline, CDR1 is LNHDA, CDR2 SQIVND (reference sequence). The CDR3 is CASSWATGKLFF. CDR3 bases: TGTGCCAGTAGCTGGGCCACCGGAAAACTGTTTTTT.